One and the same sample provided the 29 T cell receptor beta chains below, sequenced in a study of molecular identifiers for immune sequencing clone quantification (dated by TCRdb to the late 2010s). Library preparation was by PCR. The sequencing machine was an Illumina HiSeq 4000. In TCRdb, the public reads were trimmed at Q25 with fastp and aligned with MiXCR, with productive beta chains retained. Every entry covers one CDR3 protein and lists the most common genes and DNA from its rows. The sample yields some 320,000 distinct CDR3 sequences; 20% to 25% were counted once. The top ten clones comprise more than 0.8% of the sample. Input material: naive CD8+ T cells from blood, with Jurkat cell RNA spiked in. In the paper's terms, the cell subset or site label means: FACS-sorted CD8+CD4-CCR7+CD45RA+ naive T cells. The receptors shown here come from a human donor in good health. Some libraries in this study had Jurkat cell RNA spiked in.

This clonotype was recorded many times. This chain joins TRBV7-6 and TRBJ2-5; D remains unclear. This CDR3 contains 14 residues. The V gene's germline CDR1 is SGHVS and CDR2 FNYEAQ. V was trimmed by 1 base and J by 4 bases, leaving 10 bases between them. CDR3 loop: CASSLGLAVETQYF. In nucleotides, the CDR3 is TGTGCCAGCAGCTTAGGGCTGGCTGTAGAGACCCAGTACTTC.

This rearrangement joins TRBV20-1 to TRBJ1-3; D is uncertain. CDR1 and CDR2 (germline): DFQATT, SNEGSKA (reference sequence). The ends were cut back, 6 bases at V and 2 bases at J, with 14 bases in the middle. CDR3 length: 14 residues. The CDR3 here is CSADRTATGNTIYF. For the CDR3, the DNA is TGCAGTGCGGATAGGACGGCCACTGGAAACACCATATATTTT.

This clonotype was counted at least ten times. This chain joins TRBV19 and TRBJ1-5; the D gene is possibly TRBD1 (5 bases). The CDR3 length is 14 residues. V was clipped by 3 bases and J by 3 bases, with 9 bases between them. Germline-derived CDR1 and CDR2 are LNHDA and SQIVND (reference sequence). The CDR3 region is CASSIWGTNQPQHF. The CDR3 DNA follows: TGTGCCAGTAGTATCTGGGGCACCAATCAGCCCCAGCATTTT.

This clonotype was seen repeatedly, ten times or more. The CDR3 protein is CASSLVPTSGGNEQFF. The CDR3 DNA reads as TGTGCCAGCAGCTTAGTTCCGACTAGCGGGGGCAATGAGCAGTTCTTC. V and J are TRBV7-9 and TRBJ2-1; 12 bases are a match to TRBD2. Germline CDR1 reads SEHNR; CDR2 reads FQNEAQ (reference sequence). This CDR3 region has 16 residues. The junction had 4 bases not matched to a gene; V was cut back by 1 base and J by 6 bases.

CDR3 DNA sequence: TGCGCCAGCAGCCAAGACTTGAGAAACTACGAGCAGTACTTC. Its translation: CASSQDLRNYEQYF. The V call is TRBV4-3, the J call TRBJ2-7; D gene uncertain. The CDR3 sequence is 14 residues long. From germline, CDR1 is LGHNA and CDR2 YSLEER. The V gene lost 0 bases and the J gene lost 3 bases, with 9 bases spanning the gap.

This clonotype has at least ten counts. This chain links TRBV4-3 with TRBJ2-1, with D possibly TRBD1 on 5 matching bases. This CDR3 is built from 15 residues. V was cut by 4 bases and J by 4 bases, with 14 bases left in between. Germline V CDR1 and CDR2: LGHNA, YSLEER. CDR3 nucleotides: TGCGCCAGCAGCCCAGGAAGACAGACGTACAATGAGCAGTTCTTC. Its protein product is CASSPGRQTYNEQFF.

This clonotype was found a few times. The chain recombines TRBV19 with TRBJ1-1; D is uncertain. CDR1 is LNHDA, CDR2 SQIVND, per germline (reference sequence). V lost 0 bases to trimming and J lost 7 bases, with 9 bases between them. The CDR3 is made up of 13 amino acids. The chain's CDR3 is CASSIDPAVEAFF. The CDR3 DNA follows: TGTGCCAGTAGTATAGATCCGGCAGTTGAAGCTTTCTTT.

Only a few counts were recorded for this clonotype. The CDR3 reads CASSPYGQGQETQYF. The CDR3 region has the DNA TGTGCCAGCAGCCCCTACGGACAAGGCCAAGAGACCCAGTACTTC. The chain uses TRBV6-2 or TRBV6-3 and TRBJ2-5; tentative D call: TRBD1 (5 bases). CDR3 length equals 15 residues. Germline assignment: CDR1 MNHEY and CDR2 SVGEGT. Trimming pared 6 bases from V and 1 base from J, leaving 15 bases between.

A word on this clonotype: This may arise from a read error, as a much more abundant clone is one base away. The CDR3 here is CATSGQGLSGNTRELFF. In nucleotides, the CDR3 is TGTGCCACCAGTGGACAGGGATTAAGCGGGAACACCAGGGAGCTGTTTTTT. J is TRBJ2-2 and V is TRBV24-1, with D perhaps given as TRBD1 or TRBD2 (7 bases each). Germline loops: CDR1 KGHDR, CDR2 SFDVKD. This CDR3 is 17 amino acids long.

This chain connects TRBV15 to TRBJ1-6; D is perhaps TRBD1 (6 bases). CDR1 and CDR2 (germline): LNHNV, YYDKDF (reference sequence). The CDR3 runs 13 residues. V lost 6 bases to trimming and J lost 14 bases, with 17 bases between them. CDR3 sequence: CATRNIAGTTLHF. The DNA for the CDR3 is TGTGCCACCAGAAATATCGCCGGGACAACCCTCCACTTT.

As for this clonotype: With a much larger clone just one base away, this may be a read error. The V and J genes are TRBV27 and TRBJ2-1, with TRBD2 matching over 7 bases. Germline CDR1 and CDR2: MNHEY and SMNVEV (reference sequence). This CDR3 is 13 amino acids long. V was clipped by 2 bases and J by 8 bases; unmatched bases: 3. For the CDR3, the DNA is TGTGCCAGCAGTTTACATGGGGGGGATGAGCAGTTCTTC. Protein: CASSLHGGDEQFF.

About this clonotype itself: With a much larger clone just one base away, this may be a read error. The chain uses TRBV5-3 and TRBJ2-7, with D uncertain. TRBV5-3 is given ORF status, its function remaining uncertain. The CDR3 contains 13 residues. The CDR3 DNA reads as TGTACCAGCAGTATAGAGAGCTCCTACGAGCAGTACTTC. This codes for CTSSIESSYEQYF.

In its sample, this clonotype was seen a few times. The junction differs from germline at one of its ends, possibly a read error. The CDR3 nucleotides are TGTGCCTGCAGTTTGAATGACAGGACACAAGAGACCCAGTACTTC. Translating gives CACSLNDRTQETQYF. This sequence joins TRBV12-3 or TRBV12-4 and TRBJ2-5; perhaps TRBD1 as D (6 bases). The CDR3 runs to 15 residues.

CDR3 nucleotides: TGTGCCAGCACCTTACCGGGTGTTGGTCAGCCCCAGCATTTT. It encodes CASTLPGVGQPQHF. V is TRBV6-6 and J is TRBJ1-5; no clear D gene. Per the germline V gene, CDR1 is MNHNY and CDR2 is SVGAGI (reference sequence). Trimming left V 7 bases short and J 6 bases short, with 16 bases between. The length of the CDR3 is 14 residues.

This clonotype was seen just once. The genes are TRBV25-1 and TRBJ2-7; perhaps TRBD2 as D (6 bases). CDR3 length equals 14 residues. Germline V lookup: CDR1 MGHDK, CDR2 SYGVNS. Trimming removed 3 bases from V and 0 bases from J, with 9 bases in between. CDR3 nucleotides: TGTGCCAGCAGTGACGAGGGACTCTCCTACGAGCAGTACTTC. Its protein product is CASSDEGLSYEQYF.

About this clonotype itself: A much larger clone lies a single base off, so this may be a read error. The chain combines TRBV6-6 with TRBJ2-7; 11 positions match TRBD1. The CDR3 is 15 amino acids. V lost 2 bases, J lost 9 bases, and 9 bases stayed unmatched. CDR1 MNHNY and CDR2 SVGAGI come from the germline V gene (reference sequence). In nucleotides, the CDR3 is TGTGCCAGCAGTTACCGCCGGGACAGGGGGGACGGGCAGTACTTC. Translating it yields CASSYRRDRGDGQYF.

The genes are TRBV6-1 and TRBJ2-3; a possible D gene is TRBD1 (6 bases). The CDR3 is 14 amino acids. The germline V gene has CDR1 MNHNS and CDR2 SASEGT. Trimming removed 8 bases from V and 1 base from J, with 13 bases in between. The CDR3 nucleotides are TGTGCCAGCGGTTTTAAGGGGGGCACAGATACGCAGTATTTT. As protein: CASGFKGGTDTQYF.

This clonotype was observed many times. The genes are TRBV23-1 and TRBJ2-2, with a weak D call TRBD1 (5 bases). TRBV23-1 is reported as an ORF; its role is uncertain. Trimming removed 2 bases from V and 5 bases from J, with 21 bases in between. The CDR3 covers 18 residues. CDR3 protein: CASSQPYPGQRRTGELFF. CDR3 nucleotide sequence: TGCGCCAGCAGTCAACCGTATCCCGGACAAAGAAGGACCGGGGAGCTGTTTTTT.

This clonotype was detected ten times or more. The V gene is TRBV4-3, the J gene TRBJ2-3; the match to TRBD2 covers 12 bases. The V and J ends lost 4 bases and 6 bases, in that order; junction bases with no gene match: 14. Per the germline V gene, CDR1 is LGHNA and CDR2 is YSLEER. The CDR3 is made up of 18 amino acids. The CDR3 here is CASSRMTRLAGDRDTQYF. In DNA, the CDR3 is TGCGCCAGCAGCCGAATGACTAGACTAGCGGGAGATAGGGATACGCAGTATTTT.

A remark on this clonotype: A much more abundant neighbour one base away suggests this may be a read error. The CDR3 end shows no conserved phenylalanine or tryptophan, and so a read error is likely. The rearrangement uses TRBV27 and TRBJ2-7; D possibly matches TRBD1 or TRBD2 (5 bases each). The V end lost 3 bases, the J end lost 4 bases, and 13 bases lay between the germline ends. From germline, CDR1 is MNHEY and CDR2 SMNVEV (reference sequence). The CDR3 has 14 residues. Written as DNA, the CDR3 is TGTGCCAGCAGTTTTGGGGGTGAGCCTTACGAGCAGTACCTC. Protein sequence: CASSFGGEPYEQYL.

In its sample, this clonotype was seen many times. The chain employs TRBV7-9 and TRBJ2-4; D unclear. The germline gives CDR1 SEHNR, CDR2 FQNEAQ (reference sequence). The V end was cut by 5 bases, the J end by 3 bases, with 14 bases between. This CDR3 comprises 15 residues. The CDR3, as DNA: TGTGCCAGCAGCCCCCCGGGCTTATTCAAAAACATTCAGTACTTC. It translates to CASSPPGLFKNIQYF.

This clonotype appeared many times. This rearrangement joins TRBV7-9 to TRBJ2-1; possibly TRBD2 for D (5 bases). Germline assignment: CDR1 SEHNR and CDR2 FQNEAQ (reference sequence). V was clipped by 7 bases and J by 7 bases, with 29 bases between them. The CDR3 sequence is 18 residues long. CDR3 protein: CASTLRGPGSLSENEQFF. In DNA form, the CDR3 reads TGTGCCAGCACCCTCAGAGGGCCCGGTTCTCTCTCGGAGAATGAGCAGTTCTTC.

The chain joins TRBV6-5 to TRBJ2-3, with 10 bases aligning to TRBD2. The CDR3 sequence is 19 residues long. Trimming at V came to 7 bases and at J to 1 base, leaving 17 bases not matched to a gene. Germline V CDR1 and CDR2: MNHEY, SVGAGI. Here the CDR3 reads CASTAGSGLARIGTDTQYF. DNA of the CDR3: TGTGCCAGCACCGCCGGGTCGGGACTAGCGCGCATTGGCACAGATACGCAGTATTTT.

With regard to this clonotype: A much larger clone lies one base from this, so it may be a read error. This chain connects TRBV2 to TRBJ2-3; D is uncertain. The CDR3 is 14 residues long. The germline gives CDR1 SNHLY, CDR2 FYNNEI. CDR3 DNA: TGTGCCGGCAGACGGCCCCAGTCCGATGATACGCAGTATTTT. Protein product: CAGRRPQSDDTQYF.

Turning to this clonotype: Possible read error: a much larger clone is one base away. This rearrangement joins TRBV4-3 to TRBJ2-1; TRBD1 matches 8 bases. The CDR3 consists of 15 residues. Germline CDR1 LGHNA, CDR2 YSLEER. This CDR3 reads CASSQGTGPYDEQFF. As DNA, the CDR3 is TGCGCCAGCAGCCAAGGGACAGGGCCCTACGATGAGCAGTTCTTC.

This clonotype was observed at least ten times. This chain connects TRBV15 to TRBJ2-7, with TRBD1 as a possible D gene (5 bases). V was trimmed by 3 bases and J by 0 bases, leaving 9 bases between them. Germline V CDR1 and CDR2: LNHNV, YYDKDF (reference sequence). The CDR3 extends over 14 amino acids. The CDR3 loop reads CATSSDRASYEQYF. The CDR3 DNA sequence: TGTGCCACCAGCAGCGACAGAGCCTCCTACGAGCAGTACTTC.

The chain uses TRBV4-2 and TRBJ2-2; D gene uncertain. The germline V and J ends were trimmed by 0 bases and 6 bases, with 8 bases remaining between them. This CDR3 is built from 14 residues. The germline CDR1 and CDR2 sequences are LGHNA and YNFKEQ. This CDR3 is CASSQDRQAGELFF. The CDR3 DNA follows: TGTGCCAGCAGCCAAGATCGCCAGGCCGGGGAGCTGTTTTTT.

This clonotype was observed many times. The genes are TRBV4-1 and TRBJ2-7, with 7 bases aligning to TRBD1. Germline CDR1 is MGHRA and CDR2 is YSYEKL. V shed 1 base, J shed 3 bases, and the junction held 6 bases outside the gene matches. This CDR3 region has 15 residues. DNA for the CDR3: TGCGCCAGCAGCCAAGCGACAGGGCTTCGCTACGAGCAGTACTTC. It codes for CASSQATGLRYEQYF.

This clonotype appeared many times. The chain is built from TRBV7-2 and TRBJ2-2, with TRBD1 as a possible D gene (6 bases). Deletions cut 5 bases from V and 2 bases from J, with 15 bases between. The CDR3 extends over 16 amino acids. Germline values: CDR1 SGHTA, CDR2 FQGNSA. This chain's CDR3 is CASSREQGVNTGELFF. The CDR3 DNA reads TGTGCCAGCAGCAGAGAACAGGGAGTAAACACCGGGGAGCTGTTTTTT.